What follows are 21 T cell receptor beta chains derived from one specimen sequenced in a study of T cells in Graves' hyperthyroidism and ophthalmopathy. RNA transcripts gave rise to amplified TCR beta CDR3 regions. The HTBI set primed first-round TCR CDR3 RT-PCR. TCRdb re-derived calls from the multiplex PCR reads in MiXCR, one entry per CDR3 protein. The sample shows approximately 620,000 distinct CDR3 sequences, about 15% of them seen only once. Sequenced input: blood. The receptors come from a woman in her thirties with Graves' hyperthyroidism that later progressed to Graves' ophthalmopathy.

Comments on this clonotype: A read error may explain this, as a much larger clone is one base away. This chain joins TRBV6-2 or TRBV6-3 and TRBJ2-3; D ambiguous. There are 13 residues in the CDR3. Germline CDR1 MNHEY, CDR2 SVGEGT. The CDR3 is CASKFSSTDMQYF. DNA for the CDR3: TGTGCCAGCAAGTTTAGCAGCACAGATATGCAGTATTTT.

This clonotype has a count of ten or more. This chain connects TRBV6-1 to TRBJ1-3, with no clear D. Germline-derived CDR1 and CDR2 are MNHNS and SASEGT. The length of the CDR3 is 18 residues. The V end was cut by 0 bases, the J end by 0 bases, with 15 bases between. The CDR3 DNA is TGTGCCAGCAGTGAAGCGCTGGCCTCGGTTATCTCTGGAAACACCATATATTTT. Translating it yields CASSEALASVISGNTIYF.

The chain couples TRBV29-1 to TRBJ2-7; 12 bases line up with TRBD2. CDR3 size: 14 residues. V gave up 8 bases and J gave up 3 bases; unmatched junction bases: 8. Germline CDR1 is SQVTM and CDR2 is ANQGSEA. CDR3 in amino acids: CSTKRLAGDYEQYF. In nucleotides, the CDR3 is TGCAGCACCAAAAGACTAGCGGGAGACTACGAGCAGTACTTC.

The chain joins TRBV5-6 to TRBJ2-1; the D call may be TRBD1 or TRBD2 (5 bases each). CDR1 and CDR2 (germline): SGHDT, YYEEEE. Deletions cut 3 bases from V and 10 bases from J, with 20 bases between. CDR3 length equals 15 residues. In DNA form, the CDR3 reads TGTGCCAGCAGCTCGAAGTGGCCAGCTTGGGGGGAGCAGTTCTTC. It is translated as CASSSKWPAWGEQFF.

This clonotype showed up many times. This rearrangement joins TRBV12-3 or TRBV12-4 to TRBJ1-1; D unresolved. V was shortened by 4 bases and J by 4 bases, with 4 bases between the two germline ends. The CDR3 has 11 residues. In DNA form, the CDR3 reads TGTGCCAGCAGTTCCTTCACTGAAGCTTTCTTT. This gives the protein CASSSFTEAFF.

This clonotype was seen at least ten times. The chain carries TRBV12-3 or TRBV12-4 and TRBJ2-5; the match to TRBD1 covers 8 bases. V trimming: 5 bases; J trimming: 4 bases; junction bases outside the gene matches: 12. The CDR3 extends over 16 amino acids. Here the CDR3 DNA reads TGTGCCAGCAGTCCCAGGCCGGGACAGGTCGGAGAGACCCAGTACTTC. This codes for CASSPRPGQVGETQYF.

The chain recombines TRBV20-1 with TRBJ2-4, with D maybe TRBD2 (6 bases). CDR3 size: 18 residues. The germline gives CDR1 DFQATT, CDR2 SNEGSKA (reference sequence). Between the trimmed V and J ends, which lost 3 bases and 3 bases, there was a span of 24 bases. In DNA, the CDR3 is TGCAGTGCTAGGTATTCTTCTTCCGGGAGCGCATACAAAAACATTCAGTACTTC. Translating gives CSARYSSSGSAYKNIQYF.

This clonotype was recorded once. A much more abundant neighbour one base away suggests this may be a read error. The rearrangement links TRBV5-1 to TRBJ2-1; no clear D gene. Trimming removed 1 base from V and 10 bases from J, with 9 bases in between. This CDR3 comprises 12 residues. Germline CDR1 is SGHRS and CDR2 is YFSETQ. This chain's CDR3 is CASSLYRFEQFF. DNA for the CDR3: TGCGCCAGCAGCTTGTACCGATTCGAGCAGTTCTTC.

This clonotype occurred a few times. CDR3 sequence reads: CASSPSGPNEKLFF. Written as DNA, the CDR3 is TGTGCCAGCAGTCCCTCTGGACCTAATGAAAAACTGTTTTTT. The rearrangement joins TRBV3-1 to TRBJ1-4; D is ambiguous. CDR1 and CDR2 from the germline V gene are LGHDT and YNNKEL (reference sequence). CDR3 length equals 14 residues. Trimming took 6 bases from V and 3 from J, leaving 11 bases between them.

The sample holds many counts of this clonotype. The chain employs TRBV9 and TRBJ2-1, with D unresolved. This CDR3 contains 15 residues. The germline gives CDR1 SGDLS, CDR2 YYNGEE. V was clipped by 0 bases and J by 2 bases, with 9 bases between them. CDR3 DNA sequence: TGTGCCAGCAGCGTAGATCTGGGGACCTACAATGAGCAGTTCTTC. Translated: CASSVDLGTYNEQFF.

This clonotype was counted between two and nine times. V usage is TRBV7-8 and J usage is TRBJ2-1, with 12 bases identical to TRBD2. The length of the CDR3 is 16 residues. With 5 bases clipped from V and 3 bases from J, the junction kept 5 bases outside the gene matches. In germline, CDR1 is SGHVS, CDR2 FQNEAQ. CDR3 region: CASSVRLAGDYNEQFF. The CDR3 DNA reads TGTGCCAGCAGCGTTCGACTAGCGGGGGACTACAATGAGCAGTTCTTC.

There are a few counts of this clonotype. The rearrangement uses TRBV18 and TRBJ2-7, with TRBD2 as a possible D gene (5 bases). Per germline, CDR1 KGHSH and CDR2 LQKENI. CDR3 length equals 15 residues. Between the trimmed V and J ends, which lost 4 bases and 0 bases, there was a span of 13 bases. DNA for the CDR3: TGTGCCAGCTCACGCCAGTCGGGGTCCTCCTACGAGCAGTACTTC. Amino acid sequence: CASSRQSGSSYEQYF. The full variable domain, rest sourced from reference TRBV18 and TRBJ2-7, is NAGVMQNPRHLVRRRGQEARLRCSPMKGHSHVYWYRQLPEEGLKFMVYLQKENIIDESGMPKERFSAEFPKEGPSILRIQQVVRGDSAAYFCASSRQSGSSYEQYFGPGTRLTVT.

The chain has TRBV6-2 or TRBV6-3 and TRBJ1-5; D remains unclear. The V end was cut by 8 bases, the J end by 0 bases, with 5 bases between. From germline, CDR1 is MNHEY and CDR2 SVGEGT. The CDR3 length is 12 residues. This CDR3 reads CASDNSNQPQHF. CDR3 nucleotides: TGTGCCAGCGATAATAGCAATCAGCCCCAGCATTTT.

This clonotype was recorded many times. V and J are TRBV6-1 and TRBJ1-1, with a possible D match to TRBD1 (6 bases). V shed 7 bases and J shed 2 bases, with 23 bases lying between them. This CDR3 spans 17 amino acids. Germline V CDR1 and CDR2: MNHNS, SASEGT. This chain's CDR3 is CASTTPLGKGENTEAFF. The CDR3 region has the DNA TGTGCCAGCACCACCCCGTTAGGCAAGGGGGAAAACACTGAAGCTTTCTTT.

This clonotype has ten or more counts. The CDR3 region is CASSEVQGANGEQFF. DNA for the CDR3: TGTGCCAGCAGTGAAGTACAGGGGGCTAATGGTGAGCAGTTCTTC. The J gene is TRBJ2-1, the V gene TRBV2, with 9 positions matching TRBD1. Germline values: CDR1 SNHLY, CDR2 FYNNEI. This CDR3 region has 15 residues. Trimming at V came to 1 base and at J to 9 bases, leaving 7 bases not matched to a gene.

At least ten counts were recorded for this clonotype. The chain combines TRBV20-1 with TRBJ2-1; 11 bases are a match to TRBD2. CDR1 and CDR2 from the germline V gene are DFQATT and SNEGSKA (reference sequence). V shed 3 bases and J 3 bases; nucleotides not matched to a gene: 16. The CDR3 runs 19 residues. In DNA, the CDR3 is TGCAGTGCTAGGCCAGCCGGCGTAGCGGGAGGGATTGGCTACAATGAGCAGTTCTTC. It specifies CSARPAGVAGGIGYNEQFF.

This clonotype was recorded at least ten times. V usage is TRBV11-3 and J usage is TRBJ1-1, with D possibly being TRBD1 (5 bases). In germline, CDR1 is SGHNT, CDR2 YENEEA. With 5 bases removed from V and 5 bases from J, the gap between germline ends came to 18 bases. The CDR3 loop spans 15 amino acids. CDR3 protein: CASSPLGGAITEAFF. The CDR3 coding sequence is TGTGCCAGCAGCCCCCTGGGAGGGGCGATTACTGAAGCTTTCTTT.

The genes are TRBV10-3 and TRBJ2-7; the match to TRBD2 covers 7 bases. The CDR3 has 15 amino acids. Germline V gene data show CDR1 as ENHRY and CDR2 as SYGVKD. The junction had 8 bases not matched to a gene; V was cut back by 6 bases and J by 0 bases. The CDR3, as DNA: TGTGCCATCAGACCCCGCGGCGGGAGCTCCTACGAGCAGTACTTC. It specifies CAIRPRGGSSYEQYF.

The chain couples TRBV7-3 to TRBJ1-5; a weak D match, TRBD1 (6 bases). The V end was cut by 5 bases, the J end by 6 bases, with 17 bases between. The germline V gene has CDR1 SGHTA and CDR2 FQGTGA. There are 15 residues in the CDR3. DNA of the CDR3: TGTGCCAGCAGCCTCCGGTGGGGGGCTGTTCAGCCCCAGCATTTT. Translating it yields CASSLRWGAVQPQHF. Together with reference TRBV7-3 and TRBJ1-5, the CDR3 gives the full variable domain: GAGVSQTPSNKVTEKGKYVELRCDPISGHTALYWYRQSLGQGPEFLIYFQGTGAADDSGLPNDRFFAVRPEGSVSTLKIQRTERGDSAVYLCASSLRWGAVQPQHFGDGTRLSIL.

This sequence joins TRBV4-1 and TRBJ1-1, with a weak D call TRBD1 (5 bases). Trimming took off 1 base at V and 3 bases at J, with 15 bases between the two ends. The germline CDR1 and CDR2 sequences are MGHRA and YSYEKL. The CDR3 contains 16 residues. CDR3 sequence reads: CASSQGMQAGYTEAFF. The CDR3 DNA sequence: TGCGCCAGCAGCCAAGGTATGCAGGCAGGGTACACTGAAGCTTTCTTT.

This clonotype was counted many times. The rearrangement joins TRBV20-1 to TRBJ1-6; perhaps TRBD1 as D (6 bases). Trimming cost V 4 bases and J 1 base, with 8 bases left between them. Germline CDR1 and CDR2: DFQATT and SNEGSKA (reference sequence). This CDR3 spans 14 amino acids. CDR3 residues: CSATTGSYNSPLHF. DNA of the CDR3: TGCAGTGCTACCACAGGGTCCTATAATTCACCCCTCCACTTT.